Listed below are T cell receptor beta chains from one sample, sequenced in a study of shared clonotypes between healthy human individuals. TCRdb's copy holds only in-frame clones and misses some; the assay was immunoSEQ multiplex PCR. The table has 550,000 to 600,000 clones, roughly 72% seen once. The sample was PBMCs. These receptors all stem from a woman aged 40 to 50 in good health. Some clones in this sample may be carry-over from other donors' samples. CDR3s include the opening cysteine and the closing phenylalanine or tryptophan. D genes are given only for firm matches. The size entry is marked missing in some rows and otherwise reads once, few, many or a size class.

D gene	J gene	V gene	clone size	CDR3 protein	CDR3 DNA
TRBD1	TRBJ1-2	TRBV4-2	once	CASSQEDRGGYGYTF	TGTGCCAGCAGCCAGGAGGACAGGGGTGGCTATGGCTACACCTTC
-	TRBJ2-3	TRBV5-6	-	CWFVSTDTQYF	TGTTGGTTTGTCAGCACAGATACGCAGTATTTT
-	TRBJ2-2	TRBV7-7	-	CASSLRGSGELFF	TGTGCTAGCAGCTTAAGGGGATCCGGGGAGCTGTTTTTT
-	TRBJ1-1	TRBV7-6	-	CASSPRHNTEAFF	TGTGCCAGCAGCCCTCGACATAACACTGAAGCTTTCTTT
-	TRBJ2-7	TRBV27	-	CASSRPSEGSYEQYF	TGTGCCAGCAGTAGACCATCCGAAGGATCCTACGAGCAGTACTTC
-	TRBJ2-1	TRBV7-3	-	CASSSLGENNEQFF	TGTGCCAGCAGCTCCCTTGGAGAGAACAATGAGCAGTTCTTC
-	TRBJ2-2	TRBV6-6	-	CASTYGGSTGELFF	TGTGCCAGCACCTACGGAGGGAGCACCGGGGAGCTGTTTTTT
TRBD2	TRBJ2-7	TRBV5-1	-	CASSRTFGGRKTLPYYEQYF	TGCGCCAGCAGCAGAACGTTTGGCGGGAGGAAAACCCTTCCTTATTACGAGCAGTACTTC
TRBD1	TRBJ2-2	TRBV27	many	CATHSTGPGELFF	TGTGCCACCCATTCGACAGGGCCCGGGGAGCTGTTTTTT
-	TRBJ2-7	TRBV2	-	CASRAVTYEQYF	TGTGCCAGCAGGGCGGTAACCTACGAGCAGTACTTC
-	TRBJ1-4	TRBV9	-	CASSVGHGDGKLFF	TGTGCCAGCAGCGTAGGGCACGGGGACGGAAAACTGTTTTTT
TRBD2	TRBJ2-2	TRBV18	-	CASLPELAGNTGELFF	TGTGCCAGCTTACCTGAACTAGCGGGAAACACCGGGGAGCTGTTTTTT
-	TRBJ2-5	TRBV28	-	CASRGLDRPQETQYF	TGTGCCAGCAGGGGGCTAGACAGACCCCAAGAGACCCAGTACTTC
TRBD1	TRBJ1-3	TRBV4-1	-	CASSRGTARGGGNTIYF	TGCGCCAGCAGCCGAGGGACAGCCCGAGGCGGGGGAAACACCATATATTTT
TRBD2	TRBJ2-4	TRBV11-2	-	CASSVVAGKLLAKNIQYF	TGTGCCAGCAGCGTCGTAGCGGGGAAACTTCTAGCCAAAAACATTCAGTACTTC
-	TRBJ2-4	TRBV27	once	CASSSGSGYLAKNIQYF	TGTGCCAGCAGTTCAGGAAGCGGATACTTAGCCAAAAACATTCAGTACTTC
-	TRBJ1-1	TRBV7-2	-	CASSFILGAEAFF	TGTGCCAGCAGCTTTATTTTGGGGGCTGAAGCTTTCTTT
TRBD2	TRBJ2-5	TRBV29-1	once	CSVRTSVALETQYF	TGCAGCGTTAGGACTAGTGTGGCTTTGGAGACCCAGTACTTC
-	TRBJ2-7	TRBV19	-	CASHPSGGPVEQYF	TGTGCCAGTCATCCCAGCGGAGGGCCGGTAGAGCAGTACTTC
-	TRBJ2-1	TRBV11-2	-	CASSLDPAEYNEQFF	TGTGCCAGCAGCTTAGATCCAGCGGAGTACAATGAGCAGTTCTTC
-	TRBJ2-3	TRBV29-1	-	CSVEQGPDTQYF	TGCAGCGTTGAGCAGGGGCCGGATACGCAGTATTTT
-	TRBJ1-1	TRBV13	-	CASSSGGRNTEAFF	TGTGCCAGCAGCTCCGGCGGAAGAAACACTGAAGCTTTCTTT
-	TRBJ1-1	TRBV30	few	CAWSVVPGSEAFF	TGTGCCTGGAGTGTAGTCCCCGGTTCTGAAGCTTTCTTT
-	TRBJ2-7	TRBV4-1	-	CASSQDEGVPTYEQYF	TGCGCCAGCAGCCAAGATGAGGGAGTCCCAACCTACGAGCAGTACTTC
TRBD2	TRBJ2-1	TRBV7-2	-	CASSLRTSGRHSSYNEQFF	TGTGCCAGCAGCTTAAGAACTAGCGGGCGACATAGCTCCTACAATGAGCAGTTCTTC
TRBD1	TRBJ2-7	TRBV6-6	once	CASSYSDRGYEQYF	TGTGCCAGCAGTTACTCGGACAGGGGGTACGAGCAGTACTTC
-	TRBJ1-3	TRBV9	few	CASSVGGPGNTIYF	TGTGCCAGCAGCGTAGGGGGGCCTGGAAACACCATATATTTT
TRBD1	TRBJ1-4	TRBV2	-	CASSRQGLKEKLFF	TGTGCCAGCAGTCGACAGGGATTAAAAGAAAAACTGTTTTTT
-	TRBJ2-5	TRBV11-2	-	CASSPGRDIGAWTQYF	TGTGCCAGCAGCCCAGGGCGGGACATCGGTGCGTGGACCCAGTACTTC
TRBD2	TRBJ2-1	TRBV7-2	-	CASGPGALAGGYNEQFF	TGTGCCAGCGGCCCGGGGGCACTAGCGGGAGGCTACAATGAGCAGTTCTTC
-	TRBJ2-3	TRBV7-3	-	CASGKRPAEDTQYF	TGTGCCAGCGGCAAGCGGCCGGCGGAAGATACGCAGTATTTT
-	TRBJ1-1	TRBV6-5	-	CASNRGDTEAFF	TGTGCCAGCAATCGAGGGGACACTGAAGCTTTCTTT
TRBD2	TRBJ2-5	TRBV7-6	once	CASSLWLAERQETQYF	TGTGCCAGCAGCTTATGGCTAGCGGAACGTCAAGAGACCCAGTACTTC
-	TRBJ2-3	TRBV6-6	-	CASSYSQTTDTQYF	TGTGCCAGCAGTTACTCCCAGACTACAGATACGCAGTATTTT
TRBD1	TRBJ1-3	TRBV10-2	-	CASRQTGGSGNTIYF	TGCGCCAGCAGGCAGACAGGGGGCAGCGGAAACACCATATATTTT
-	TRBJ2-7	TRBV7-8	-	CASSFIPSYEQYF	TGCGCCAGCAGCTTTATCCCCTCCTACGAGCAGTACTTC
-	TRBJ1-2	TRBV6-1	-	CASSPSPNYGYTF	TGTGCCAGCAGTCCCTCACCCAACTATGGCTACACCTTC
TRBD1	TRBJ2-5	TRBV7-7	-	CASSLRTGGQETQYF	TGTGCCAGCAGCTTACGTACAGGGGGCCAAGAGACCCAGTACTTC
-	TRBJ2-7	TRBV5-5	-	CASSLDLAYSYEQYF	TGTGCCAGCAGCTTGGATCTAGCGTACTCCTACGAGCAGTACTTC
-	TRBJ2-7	TRBV4-3	-	CASSRRLGRDYEQYF	TGCGCCAGCAGCCGGCGCTTGGGGAGAGATTACGAGCAGTACTTC
-	TRBJ2-3	TRBV7-2	-	CASSFGGQRSNTQYF	TGTGCCAGCAGCTTCGGTGGACAGAGGTCGAATACGCAGTATTTT
-	TRBJ2-2	TRBV7-3	few	CASSLGQFANTGELFF	TGTGCCAGCAGCTTAGGGCAGTTCGCGAACACCGGGGAGCTGTTTTTT
TRBD1	TRBJ1-1	TRBV7-8	-	CASSLVAGGKSTEAFF	TGTGCCAGCAGCTTAGTGGCAGGGGGCAAGAGCACTGAAGCTTTCTTT
-	TRBJ1-2	TRBV6-1	-	CASSESNRAYGYTF	TGTGCCAGCAGTGAATCTAACAGGGCTTATGGCTACACCTTC
TRBD1	TRBJ1-2	TRBV27	-	CASSSPRDRDGYTF	TGTGCCAGCAGTAGCCCCCGGGACAGAGATGGCTACACCTTC
TRBD2	TRBJ2-3	TRBV29-1	-	CSGGRGSTDTQYF	TGCAGCGGCGGGAGGGGAAGCACAGATACGCAGTATTTT
-	TRBJ2-7	TRBV2	-	CASKGIFYEQYF	TGTGCCAGCAAGGGGATTTTCTACGAGCAGTACTTC
TRBD2	TRBJ2-2	TRBV15	-	CATSGETSWFTGELFF	TGTGCCACCAGCGGGGAGACTAGCTGGTTCACCGGGGAGCTGTTTTTT
TRBD1	TRBJ1-5	TRBV6-1	-	CASSEGQGNQPQHF	TGTGCCAGCAGTGAGGGACAGGGGAATCAGCCCCAGCATTTT
-	TRBJ1-1	TRBV5-1	-	CASSLENPGAEAFF	TGCGCCAGCAGCTTGGAGAACCCTGGAGCTGAAGCTTTCTTT
-	TRBJ2-1	TRBV11-2	many	CASSLDLSGEQFF	TGTGCCAGCAGCTTAGATCTAAGCGGGGAGCAGTTCTTC